The sample holds many counts of the clone carrying this T cell receptor (beta chain). This specimen comes from a study of T cells in Graves' hyperthyroidism and ophthalmopathy. For the study at large: At the time of initial diagnosis and before any treatment, peripheral blood was collected.

The CDR3 runs 15 residues. Trimming pared 5 bases from V and 8 bases from J, leaving 19 bases between. The V gene's germline CDR1 is SGHTA and CDR2 FQGNSA. There were TCR beta CDR3 regions amplified from RNA transcripts. First-round RT-PCR with HTBI primers amplified the TCR CDR3 region. TCRdb fed the multiplex PCR reads into MiXCR, producing one record per CDR3 protein. The sample lists 500,000 or so distinct CDR3 sequences, 17% occurring once. Sequences were obtained from blood. This chain connects TRBV7-2 to TRBJ2-1; a weak D match, TRBD2 (5 bases). This receptor was identified in a woman between 18 and 29 years old with Graves' ophthalmopathy. This chain's CDR3 is CASSDLARTLYEQFF. CDR3 sequence (DNA): TGTGCCAGCAGCGATCTAGCTAGGACTCTGTATGAGCAGTTCTTC.